The sequence of this T cell receptor beta chain was determined in a study of CD8 T cell repertoires and HIV-1 epitope variants. Trimming left V 5 bases short and J 0 bases short, with 17 bases between. The germline V gene encodes CDR1 PRHDT and CDR2 FYEKMQ (reference sequence). This CDR3 is 17 amino acids long. Measured with immunoSEQ multiplex PCR; TCRdb has only the in-frame clones, and not every one. This sample has some 3,100 clones, with almost 70% found just once. With respect to this clone: Its specificity is not known.

This chain joins TRBV13 and TRBJ1-3; tentatively, D is TRBD1 (5 bases). The TCR was taken from a male donor with HIV. Sequencing was carried out using cultured CD8+ T cells derived from PBMCs. The CDR3, as DNA: TGTGCCAGCAGCGGTGGATTTGGGGCTAGCTCTGGAAACACCATATATTTT. It translates to CASSGGFGASSGNTIYF.